What follows is one T cell receptor (beta chain) and its context. The antigen is undetermined. Germline assignment: CDR1 SGHRS and CDR2 YFSETQ. CDR3 length: 15 amino acids. With 4 bases removed from V and 4 bases from J, the gap between germline ends came to 17 bases. The sample originates from a study of graft-versus-host responses after intestinal transplantation. The overall study: Anti-thymocyte globulin induction was given to all recipients, followed by tacrolimus and steroids for 2 to 3 years. Study outcomes and limitations: Allografts of patients with graft-donor T cell macrochimerism showed high graft-versus-host to host-versus-graft clone ratios.

Sequencing used immunoSEQ multiplex PCR; TCRdb keeps in-frame clones, though not all of them. The sample includes roughly 97,000 clones, less than 90% of them seen just once. The sequence was obtained from a human donor who received an intestinal transplant. The material was unstimulated CD4+ T cells sorted from spleen or lymph node cells, obtained before intestinal transplant. The chain couples TRBV5-1 to TRBJ1-1; D call uncertain. CDR3 DNA sequence: TGCGCCAGCAGCCTATCGACGGGCAGGACCACTGAAGCTTTCTTT. It encodes CASSLSTGRTTEAFF.